This entry concerns a single TCR beta chain. Its antigen is not known. Sequencing used immunoSEQ multiplex PCR; TCRdb keeps in-frame clones, though not all of them. Here the sample spans some 42,000 clones, over 70% being singletons. The sample is drawn from a study of OX40 agonist ivuxolimab in advanced cancers. Study-level information: Antecedent anti-PD-1, anti-PD-L1 or anti-CTLA-4 therapy was permissible, with about 39% having received some. Partial responses were achieved by three patients, of whom one had hepatocellular carcinoma and two had cutaneous melanoma.

Study-wide results and caveats: With doses of 0.1 to 3.0 mg/kg, CD4+ and CD8+ blood T cells had undergone clonal expansion by week 6.

Baseline was the first blood sampling point, followed by cycle 4 day 1 and cycle 7 day 1. Trimming took 3 bases from V and 0 from J, leaving 5 bases between them. The V gene's germline CDR1 is PRHDT and CDR2 FYEKMQ (reference sequence). The CDR3 runs 13 residues. Material: CD4+ or CD8+ T cells sorted from blood, obtained in a trial of the OX40 agonist ivuxolimab. The TCR originated in an adult with an advanced solid tumor such as melanoma, head and neck, liver or kidney cancer. The chain carries TRBV13 and TRBJ1-1; D gene uncertain. Here the CDR3 reads CASSLTVNTEAFF. As DNA, the CDR3 is TGTGCCAGCAGCTTGACTGTGAACACTGAAGCTTTCTTT.